Listed here are 4 T cell receptor beta chains from one sample, sequenced in a study of beta chain features in type 1 diabetes. Expressed TCRB transcripts were sequenced because the entire RNA isolate underwent reverse transcription. The repertoire was sequenced with immunoSEQ multiplex PCR; TCRdb's copy has only in-frame clones and lacks some. The table lists under 450,000 clones, roughly 16% of them singletons. The sequenced material came from naive CD4+ T cells from blood. The source of these receptors is a woman aged 18-35 years in good health.

The J gene is TRBJ1-2, the V gene TRBV7-2; D gene ambiguous. V lost 4 bases, J lost 8 bases, and 14 bases lay in between. CDR1 is SGHTA, CDR2 FQGNSA, per germline. This CDR3 has 13 residues. The CDR3 loop reads CASSSWTVGGYTF. DNA for the CDR3: TGTGCCAGCAGCTCTTGGACTGTGGGAGGCTACACCTTC.

The genes are TRBV14 and TRBJ2-6; unclear D gene. Deletions cut 4 bases from V and 0 bases from J, with 10 bases between. Germline loops: CDR1 SGHDN, CDR2 FVKESK. The CDR3 has 16 amino acids. This CDR3 is CASSRAASSGANVLTF. The CDR3, as DNA: TGTGCCAGCAGCCGTGCTGCCAGCTCTGGGGCCAACGTCCTGACTTTC.

This clone has only a few counts. The rearrangement links TRBV7-9 to TRBJ1-5; tentatively, D is TRBD1 (6 bases). The germline CDR1 and CDR2 sequences are SEHNR and FQNEAQ (reference sequence). Trimming pared 3 bases from V and 1 base from J, leaving 13 bases between. The CDR3 is 16 residues long. The DNA for the CDR3 is TGTGCCAGCAGCTTTACAGGGTCCAGAAGCAATCAGCCCCAGCATTTT. Translation: CASSFTGSRSNQPQHF.

The V call is TRBV19, the J call TRBJ1-1; D perhaps matches TRBD1 (5 bases). Germline values: CDR1 LNHDA, CDR2 SQIVND (reference sequence). The CDR3 has 15 residues. Trimming cost V 5 bases and J 1 base, with 14 bases left between them. CDR3 coding DNA: TGTGCCAGTAGTCACAATCCTCAGGGGAACACTGAAGCTTTCTTT. It is translated as CASSHNPQGNTEAFF.